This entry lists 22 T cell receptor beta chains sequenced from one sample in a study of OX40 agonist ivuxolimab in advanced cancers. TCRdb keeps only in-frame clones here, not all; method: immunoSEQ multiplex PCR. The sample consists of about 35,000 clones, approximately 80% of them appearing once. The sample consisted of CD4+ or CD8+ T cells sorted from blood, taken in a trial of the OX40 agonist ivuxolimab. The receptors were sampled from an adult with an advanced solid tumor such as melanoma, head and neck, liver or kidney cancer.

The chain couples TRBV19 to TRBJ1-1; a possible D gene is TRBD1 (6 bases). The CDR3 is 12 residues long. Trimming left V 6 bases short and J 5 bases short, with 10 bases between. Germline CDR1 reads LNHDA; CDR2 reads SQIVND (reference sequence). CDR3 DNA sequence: TGTGCCAGTAGAAAACAGGGAACTGAAGCTTTCTTT. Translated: CASRKQGTEAFF.

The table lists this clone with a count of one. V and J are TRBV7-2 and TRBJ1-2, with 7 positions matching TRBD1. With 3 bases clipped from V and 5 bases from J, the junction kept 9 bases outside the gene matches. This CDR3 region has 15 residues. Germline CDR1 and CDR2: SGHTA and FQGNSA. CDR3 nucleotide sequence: TGTGCCAGCAGCTTTAAATCCGGACAGGATTATGGCTACACCTTC. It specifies CASSFKSGQDYGYTF.

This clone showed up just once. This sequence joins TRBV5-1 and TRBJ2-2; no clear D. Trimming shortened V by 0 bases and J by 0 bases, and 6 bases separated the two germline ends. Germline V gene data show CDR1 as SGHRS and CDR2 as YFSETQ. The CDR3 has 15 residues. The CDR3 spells CASSLDFTNTGELFF. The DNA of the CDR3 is TGCGCCAGCAGCTTGGACTTCACGAACACCGGGGAGCTGTTTTTT.

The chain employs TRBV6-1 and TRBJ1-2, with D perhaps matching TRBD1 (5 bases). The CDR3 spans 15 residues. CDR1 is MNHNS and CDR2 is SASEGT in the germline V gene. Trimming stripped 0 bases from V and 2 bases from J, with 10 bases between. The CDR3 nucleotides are TGTGCCAGCAGTGAAGCTCGGGGGACCAACTATGGCTACACCTTC. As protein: CASSEARGTNYGYTF.

CDR3 in DNA: TGTGCCAGCAGCAGGGACTCGTACGAGCAGTACTTC. Its translation is CASSRDSYEQYF. The genes are TRBV6-5 and TRBJ2-7, with a weak D call TRBD2 (6 bases). CDR3 length: 12 residues. The V gene's germline CDR1 is MNHEY and CDR2 SVGAGI. V shed 6 bases and J shed 4 bases, with 10 bases lying between them.

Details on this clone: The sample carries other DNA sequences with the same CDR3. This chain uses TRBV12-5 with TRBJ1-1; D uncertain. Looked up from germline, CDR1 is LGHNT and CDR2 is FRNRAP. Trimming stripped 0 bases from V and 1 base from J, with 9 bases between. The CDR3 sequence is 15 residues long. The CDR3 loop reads CASGLVLAQNTEAFF. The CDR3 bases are TGTGCTAGTGGTTTGGTACTCGCACAGAACACTGAAGCTTTCTTT.

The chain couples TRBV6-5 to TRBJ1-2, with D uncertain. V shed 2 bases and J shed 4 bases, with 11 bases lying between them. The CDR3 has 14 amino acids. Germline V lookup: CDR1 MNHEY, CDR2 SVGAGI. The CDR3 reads CASSYGIPSYGYTF. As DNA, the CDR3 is TGTGCCAGCAGTTACGGGATCCCGAGCTATGGCTACACCTTC.

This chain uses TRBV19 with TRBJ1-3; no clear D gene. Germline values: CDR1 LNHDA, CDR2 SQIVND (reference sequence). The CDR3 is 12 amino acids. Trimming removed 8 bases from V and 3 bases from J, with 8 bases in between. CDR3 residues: CASGKIGNTIYF. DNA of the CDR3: TGTGCCAGTGGGAAGATTGGAAACACCATATATTTT. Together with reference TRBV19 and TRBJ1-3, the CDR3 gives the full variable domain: DGGITQSPKYLFRKEGQNVTLSCEQNLNHDAMYWYRQDPGQGLRLIYYSQIVNDFQKGDIAEGYSVSREKKESFPLTVTSAQKNPTAFYLCASGKIGNTIYFGEGSWLTVV.

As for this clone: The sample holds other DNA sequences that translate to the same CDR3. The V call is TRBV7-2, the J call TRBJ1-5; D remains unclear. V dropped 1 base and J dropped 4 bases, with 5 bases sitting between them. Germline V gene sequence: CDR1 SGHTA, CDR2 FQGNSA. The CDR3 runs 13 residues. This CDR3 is CASSLVGNQPQHF. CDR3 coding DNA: TGTGCCAGCAGCTTAGTGGGAAATCAGCCCCAGCATTTT.

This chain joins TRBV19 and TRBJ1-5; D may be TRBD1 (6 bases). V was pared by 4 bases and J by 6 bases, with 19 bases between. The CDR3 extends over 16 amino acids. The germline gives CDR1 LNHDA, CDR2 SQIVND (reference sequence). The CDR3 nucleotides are TGTGCCAGTAGTAGGCAACAGGGCCGTTGGTTTCAGCCCCAGCATTTT. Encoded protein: CASSRQQGRWFQPQHF.

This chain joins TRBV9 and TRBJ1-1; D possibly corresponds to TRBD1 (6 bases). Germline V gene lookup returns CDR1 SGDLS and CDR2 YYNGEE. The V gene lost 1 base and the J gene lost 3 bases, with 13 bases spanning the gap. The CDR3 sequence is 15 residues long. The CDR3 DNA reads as TGTGCCAGCAGCGTATCGGGGGGCGCGGACACTGAAGCTTTCTTT. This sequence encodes CASSVSGGADTEAFF.

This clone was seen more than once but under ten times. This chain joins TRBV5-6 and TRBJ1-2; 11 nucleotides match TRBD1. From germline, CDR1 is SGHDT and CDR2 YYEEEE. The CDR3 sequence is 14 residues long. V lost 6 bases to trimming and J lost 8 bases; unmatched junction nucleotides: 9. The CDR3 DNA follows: TGTGCCAGCACCCGCCGGGACAGGGGGGGAGGCTACACCTTC. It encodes CASTRRDRGGGYTF.

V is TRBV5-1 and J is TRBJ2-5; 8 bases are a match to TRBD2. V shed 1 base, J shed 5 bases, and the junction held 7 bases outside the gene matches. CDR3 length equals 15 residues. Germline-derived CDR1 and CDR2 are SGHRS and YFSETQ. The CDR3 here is CASSLWVAGSETQYF. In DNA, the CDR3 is TGCGCCAGCAGCTTGTGGGTAGCGGGGAGTGAGACCCAGTACTTC. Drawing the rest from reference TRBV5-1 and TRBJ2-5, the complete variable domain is KAGVTQTPRYLIKTRGQQVTLSCSPISGHRSVSWYQQTPGQGLQFLFEYFSETQRNKGNFPGRFSGRQFSNSRSEMNVSTLELGDSALYLCASSLWVAGSETQYFGPGTRLLVL.

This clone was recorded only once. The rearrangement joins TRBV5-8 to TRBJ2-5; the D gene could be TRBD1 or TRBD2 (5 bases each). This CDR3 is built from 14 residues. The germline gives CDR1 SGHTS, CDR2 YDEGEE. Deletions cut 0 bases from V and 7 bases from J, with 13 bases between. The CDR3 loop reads CASSLEVRERTQYF. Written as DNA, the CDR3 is TGTGCCAGCAGCTTGGAAGTCAGGGAGAGGACCCAGTACTTC.

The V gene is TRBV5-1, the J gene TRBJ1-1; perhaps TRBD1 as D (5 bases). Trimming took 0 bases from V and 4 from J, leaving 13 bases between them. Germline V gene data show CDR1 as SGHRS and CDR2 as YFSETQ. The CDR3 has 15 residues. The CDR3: CASSLDPGGATEAFF. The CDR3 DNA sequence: TGCGCCAGCAGCTTGGACCCAGGAGGGGCCACTGAAGCTTTCTTT.

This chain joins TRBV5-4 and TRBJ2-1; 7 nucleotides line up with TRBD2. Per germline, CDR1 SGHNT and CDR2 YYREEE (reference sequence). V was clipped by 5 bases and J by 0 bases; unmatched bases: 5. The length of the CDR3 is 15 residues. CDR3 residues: CASRAGRGSYNEQFF. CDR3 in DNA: TGTGCCAGCAGAGCGGGAAGGGGCTCCTACAATGAGCAGTTCTTC.

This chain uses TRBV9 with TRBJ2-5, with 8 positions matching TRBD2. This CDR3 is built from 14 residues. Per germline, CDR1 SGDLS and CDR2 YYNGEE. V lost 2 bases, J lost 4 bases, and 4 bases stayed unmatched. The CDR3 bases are TGTGCCAGCAGCGTCGGGGGGGCCGGAGAGACCCAGTACTTC. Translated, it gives CASSVGGAGETQYF.

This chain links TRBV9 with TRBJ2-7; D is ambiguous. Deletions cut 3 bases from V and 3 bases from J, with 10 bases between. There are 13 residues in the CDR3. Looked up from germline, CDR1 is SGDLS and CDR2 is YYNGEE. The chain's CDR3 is CASSDELGYEQYF. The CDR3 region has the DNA TGTGCCAGCAGCGATGAACTTGGCTACGAGCAGTACTTC.

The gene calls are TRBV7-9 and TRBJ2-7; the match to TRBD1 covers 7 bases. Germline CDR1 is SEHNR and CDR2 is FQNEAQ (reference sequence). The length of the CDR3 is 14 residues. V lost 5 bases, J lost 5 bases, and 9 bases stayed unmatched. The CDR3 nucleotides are TGTGCCAGCAGCACCTTAATGGGGACAGACGAGCAGTACGTC. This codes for CASSTLMGTDEQYV.

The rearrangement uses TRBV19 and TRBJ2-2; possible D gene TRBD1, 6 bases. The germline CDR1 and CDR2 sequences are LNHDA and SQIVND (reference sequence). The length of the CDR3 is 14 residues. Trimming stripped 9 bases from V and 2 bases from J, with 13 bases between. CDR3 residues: CASTQGRNTGELFF. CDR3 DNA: TGTGCCAGCACTCAGGGGCGCAACACCGGGGAGCTGTTTTTT.

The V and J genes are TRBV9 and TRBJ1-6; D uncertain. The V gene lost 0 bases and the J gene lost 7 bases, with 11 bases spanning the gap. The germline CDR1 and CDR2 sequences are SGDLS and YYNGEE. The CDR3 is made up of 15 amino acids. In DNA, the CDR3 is TGTGCCAGCAGCGTAGATTCCGGAAAGAATTCACCCCTCCACTTT. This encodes CASSVDSGKNSPLHF.

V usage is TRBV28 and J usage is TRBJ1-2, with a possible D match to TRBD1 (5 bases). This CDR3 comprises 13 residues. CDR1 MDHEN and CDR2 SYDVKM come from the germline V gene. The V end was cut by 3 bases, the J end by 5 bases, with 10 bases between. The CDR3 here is CASSLGTDYGYTF. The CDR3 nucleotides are TGTGCCAGCAGTTTGGGGACGGATTATGGCTACACCTTC.